These 18 T cell receptor beta chains originate from one sample sequenced in a study of cytomegalovirus exposure and HLA in healthy donors. Primers for the PCR totalled 60 Vbeta and 13 Jbeta. Only in-frame clones appear in the TCRdb table, and some are missing; sequencing was by immunoSEQ multiplex PCR. The sample contains 150,000 to 200,000 clones, approximately 80% of which appear only once. Specimen: PBMCs. The receptor set was obtained from a young woman in good health and CMV-seropositive.

J is TRBJ1-4 and V is TRBV2; 10 bases match TRBD1. J lost 15 bases, V lost 3 bases, and 4 bases had no gene match. The CDR3 has 12 residues. Per the germline V gene, CDR1 is SNHLY and CDR2 is FYNNEI. CDR3 in amino acids: CASSEGQGWLFF. CDR3 bases: TGTGCCAGCAGTGAGGGACAGGGGTGGTTGTTTTTT.

The chain has TRBV9 and TRBJ2-2; 8 bases map to TRBD2. Germline V gene data show CDR1 as SGDLS and CDR2 as YYNGEE. This CDR3 spans 15 amino acids. V shed 4 bases, J shed 4 bases, and the junction held 6 bases outside the gene matches. CDR3 sequence (DNA): TGTGCCAGCAGCCTGGGACTAGTGGCCACCGGGGAGCTGTTTTTT. Translated: CASSLGLVATGELFF.

The V gene is TRBV4-2, the J gene TRBJ1-1, with a weak D call TRBD1 (6 bases). The CDR3 consists of 15 residues. Germline loops: CDR1 LGHNA, CDR2 YNFKEQ. The ends were cut back, 3 bases at V and 4 bases at J, with 15 bases in the middle. The CDR3: CASSQDHRAPTEAFF. The CDR3 coding sequence is TGTGCCAGCAGCCAGGACCACAGGGCCCCCACTGAAGCTTTCTTT.

In its sample, this clone was seen a few times. This sequence joins TRBV19 and TRBJ2-1; 12 bases match TRBD2. Germline values: CDR1 LNHDA, CDR2 SQIVND (reference sequence). V trimming: 6 bases; J trimming: 9 bases; junction bases outside the gene matches: 9. The CDR3 is 15 amino acids. The DNA of the CDR3 is TGTGCCAGTAGAACGCTAGCGGGGGGGCTTGGTGAGCAGTTCTTC. Residues: CASRTLAGGLGEQFF.

The chain combines TRBV15 with TRBJ2-5; 8 nucleotides align to TRBD1. CDR1 and CDR2 from the germline V gene are LNHNV and YYDKDF (reference sequence). V gave up 5 bases and J gave up 1 base; unmatched junction bases: 3. The CDR3 is 14 amino acids. The DNA for the CDR3 is TGTGCCACCAGCCTAGACAGGGGCCAAGAGACCCAGTACTTC. Translated, it gives CATSLDRGQETQYF.

This chain connects TRBV9 to TRBJ1-2, with 8 positions matching TRBD1. The CDR3 loop spans 15 amino acids. CDR1 and CDR2 from the germline V gene are SGDLS and YYNGEE. Losses at the gene ends were 0 bases for V and 4 bases for J; bases not matched to a gene: 5. The CDR3: CASSVAGTGSYGYTF. The CDR3 DNA sequence: TGTGCCAGCAGCGTAGCTGGGACAGGAAGCTATGGCTACACCTTC.

The chain is built from TRBV4-1 and TRBJ1-2, with 9 bases identical to TRBD1. The CDR3 is 16 amino acids. CDR1 is MGHRA and CDR2 is YSYEKL in the germline V gene. The ends lost 2 bases at V and 3 bases at J; junction bases unmatched: 7. CDR3 amino acids: CASSQPTGQGDYGYTF. The CDR3 DNA reads as TGCGCCAGCAGCCAACCTACGGGACAGGGCGACTATGGCTACACCTTC.

This chain joins TRBV29-1 and TRBJ2-2; TRBD1 agrees at 7 bases. This CDR3 has 14 amino acids. Germline CDR1 reads SQVTM; CDR2 reads ANQGSEA. V was pared by 4 bases and J by 1 base, with 3 bases of the junction left unmatched. In DNA, the CDR3 is TGCAGCGTTGGATCAGGGGGGAACACCGGGGAGCTGTTTTTT. Translation: CSVGSGGNTGELFF.

The chain couples TRBV7-9 to TRBJ1-1; TRBD1 aligns across 8 bases. The CDR3 extends over 13 amino acids. V lost 10 bases to trimming and J lost 6 bases; unmatched junction nucleotides: 10. The germline gives CDR1 SEHNR, CDR2 FQNEAQ (reference sequence). CDR3 in DNA: TGTGCCACGAGAGGACAGGGCGGCCCTGAAGCTTTCTTT. It specifies CATRGQGGPEAFF.

This clone occurred once. This sequence joins TRBV12-5 and TRBJ2-1, with D possibly being TRBD2 (6 bases). Germline-derived CDR1 and CDR2 are LGHNT and FRNRAP. The CDR3 spans 14 residues. Trimming stripped 0 bases from V and 6 bases from J, with 9 bases between. CDR3 sequence reads: CASGLVNSGNEQFF. The CDR3 coding sequence is TGTGCTAGTGGTTTGGTGAATAGCGGCAATGAGCAGTTCTTC. Together with reference TRBV12-5 and TRBJ2-1, the CDR3 gives the full variable domain: DARVTQTPRHKVTEMGQEVTMRCQPILGHNTVFWYRQTMMQGLELLAYFRNRAPLDDSGMPKDRFSAEMPDATLATLKIQPSEPRDSAVYFCASGLVNSGNEQFFGPGTRLTVL.

The chain links TRBV28 to TRBJ2-1, with a tentative D call TRBD1 (6 bases). Trimming removed 8 bases at V and 4 bases at J, with 9 bases between. Looked up from germline, CDR1 is MDHEN and CDR2 is SYDVKM. The CDR3 is 12 amino acids. CDR3 coding DNA: TGTGCCAGCGACGGACAGTACAATGAGCAGTTCTTC. Translation: CASDGQYNEQFF. The full variable domain, its missing parts supplied by reference TRBV28 and TRBJ2-1, is DVKVTQSSRYLVKRTGEKVFLECVQDMDHENMFWYRQDPGLGLRLIYFSYDVKMKEKGDIPEGYSVSREKKERFSLILESASTNQTSMYLCASDGQYNEQFFGPGTRLTVL.

The chain carries TRBV6-5 and TRBJ1-2; perhaps TRBD1 as D (6 bases). V was shortened by 8 bases and J by 2 bases, with 15 bases between the two germline ends. From germline, CDR1 is MNHEY and CDR2 SVGAGI. The CDR3 contains 14 residues. The CDR3 here is CASSGQTANYGYTF. The CDR3 nucleotides read TGTGCCAGCTCCGGACAGACCGCCAACTATGGCTACACCTTC.

V usage is TRBV18 and J usage is TRBJ1-2; tentative D call: TRBD1 (6 bases). Germline V lookup: CDR1 KGHSH, CDR2 LQKENI. CDR3 size: 13 residues. V was trimmed by 2 bases and J by 8 bases, leaving 12 bases between them. The CDR3 is CASSPDWTEGYTF. The CDR3 coding sequence is TGTGCCAGCTCACCAGACTGGACAGAAGGCTACACCTTC.

The chain uses TRBV5-1 and TRBJ1-5, with 7 bases aligning to TRBD1. The V gene's germline CDR1 is SGHRS and CDR2 YFSETQ. Trimming at V came to 0 bases and at J to 9 bases, leaving 9 bases not matched to a gene. CDR3 length equals 15 residues. The CDR3: CASSLDGTVSRPQHF. The CDR3 nucleotides read TGCGCCAGCAGCTTGGATGGGACAGTCTCTAGGCCCCAGCATTTT.

This rearrangement joins TRBV6-4 to TRBJ1-2; D is ambiguous. Germline CDR1 and CDR2: MRHNA and SNTAGT. The CDR3 extends over 15 amino acids. V shed 4 bases and J shed 7 bases, with 19 bases lying between them. The CDR3 reads CASSVYLGGSGGYTF. CDR3 coding DNA: TGTGCCAGCAGTGTCTACCTTGGAGGATCGGGTGGCTACACCTTC.

The CDR3 DNA reads as TGTGCCAGTAGTCCTACCGGACATGGGGGGGGCTACACCTTC. Protein sequence: CASSPTGHGGGYTF. This chain uses TRBV19 with TRBJ1-2; TRBD1 is a possible D gene (5 bases). Germline V CDR1 and CDR2: LNHDA, SQIVND (reference sequence). The CDR3 loop spans 14 amino acids. V lost 5 bases to trimming and J lost 8 bases, with 18 bases between them.

The rearrangement uses TRBV7-9 and TRBJ2-3, with D possibly TRBD2 on 5 matching bases. The V end lost 5 bases, the J end lost 2 bases, and 8 bases lay between the germline ends. The CDR3 extends over 13 amino acids. The germline V gene encodes CDR1 SEHNR and CDR2 FQNEAQ (reference sequence). The CDR3 sequence is CASSRTDTDTQYF. The CDR3 nucleotides are TGTGCCAGCAGCCGGACTGACACAGATACGCAGTATTTT. Full variable domain (remainder filled in from reference TRBV7-9 and TRBJ2-3): DTGVSQNPRHKITKRGQNVTFRCDPISEHNRLYWYRQTLGQGPEFLTYFQNEAQLEKSRLLSDRFSAERPKGSFSTLEIQRTEQGDSAMYLCASSRTDTDTQYFGPGTRLTVL.

The chain couples TRBV27 to TRBJ2-2, with TRBD1 matching 10 bases. This CDR3 spans 16 amino acids. Germline V lookup: CDR1 MNHEY, CDR2 SMNVEV (reference sequence). The trim removed 4 bases at V and 4 bases at J, leaving 6 bases unmatched. CDR3 loop: CASSSTGGIATGELFF. The DNA for the CDR3 is TGTGCCAGCAGTTCGACAGGGGGCATCGCCACCGGGGAGCTGTTTTTT.